This entry lists 30 T cell receptor beta chains sequenced from one sample in a study of T-cell reconstitution after alpha-beta-depleted transplantation in children. A library of TCRbeta sequences, prepared with unique molecular identifiers, was generated. TCRdb analysed the PCR reads with MiXCR anew, one entry per CDR3 protein. The sample carries 200,000 to 250,000 distinct CDR3 sequences, around 8.4% recorded once. Specimen: PBMCs, mostly from graft donor cells, collected 360 days after TCRalphabeta/CD19-depleted stem cell transplant. The receptors here all came from a male patient between 2 and 10 years old who had a stem cell transplant for acute myeloid leukemia, so the T cells may come from the graft donor.

This clonotype has more than one count but fewer than ten. V usage is TRBV27 and J usage is TRBJ1-5; D is unclear. The ends were cut back, 2 bases at V and 0 bases at J, with 11 bases in the middle. From germline, CDR1 is MNHEY and CDR2 SMNVEV (reference sequence). The CDR3 sequence is 16 residues long. The CDR3 DNA sequence: TGTGCCAGCAGTTTACGTCTCGGCCCTAGCAATCAGCCCCAGCATTTT. This gives the protein CASSLRLGPSNQPQHF.

This clonotype was detected only a few times. The DNA for the CDR3 is TGTGCCAGCAGTTCCCACCTACAGGGATGGAATACTGAAGCTTTCTTT. This codes for CASSSHLQGWNTEAFF. The chain uses TRBV25-1 and TRBJ1-1; tentative D call: TRBD1 (6 bases). The CDR3 runs 16 residues. Trimming took off 5 bases at V and 5 bases at J, with 21 bases between the two ends. Germline V CDR1 and CDR2: MGHDK, SYGVNS.

In this sample, this clonotype turned up a few times. The chain joins TRBV27 to TRBJ2-7; 10 bases are a match to TRBD2. J was trimmed by 5 bases and V by 3 bases; bases with no gene match: 4. The CDR3 runs 14 residues. CDR1 and CDR2 (germline): MNHEY, SMNVEV (reference sequence). The CDR3 loop reads CASSFSSGRNEQYF. The CDR3 region has the DNA TGTGCCAGCAGTTTCTCTAGCGGGAGAAACGAGCAGTACTTC.

This clonotype was seen at least ten times. The J gene is TRBJ1-3, the V gene TRBV12-3 or TRBV12-4; no clear D gene. The CDR3 is 13 residues long. Trimming shortened V by 5 bases and J by 5 bases, and 10 bases separated the two germline ends. The DNA for the CDR3 is TGTGCCAGCAGTCTCCGATCGCGAAACACCATATATTTT. This translates into CASSLRSRNTIYF.

This clonotype showed up many times. J is TRBJ2-1 and V is TRBV4-2, with 9 bases aligning to TRBD2. The CDR3 runs to 19 residues. J lost 4 bases, V lost 1 base, and 14 bases had no gene match. Germline V CDR1 and CDR2: LGHNA, YNFKEQ. CDR3 sequence (DNA): TGTGCCAGCAGCCAAGGTGGGGTAGCGGGAGCCCTTTTATACAATGAGCAGTTCTTC. It encodes CASSQGGVAGALLYNEQFF.

This clonotype was recorded a few times. The rearrangement links TRBV7-2 to TRBJ1-2; TRBD1 aligns across 8 bases. The junction had 6 bases not matched to a gene; V was cut back by 1 base and J by 8 bases. Germline values: CDR1 SGHTA, CDR2 FQGNSA. This CDR3 spans 14 amino acids. This chain's CDR3 is CASSLEGRGRGYTF. The CDR3 nucleotides read TGTGCCAGCAGCTTAGAGGGCAGGGGGCGAGGCTACACCTTC.

This clonotype occurred many times. The chain joins TRBV4-1 to TRBJ1-2, with a weak D call TRBD1 (5 bases). The CDR3 is 14 amino acids. The germline CDR1 and CDR2 sequences are MGHRA and YSYEKL. Trimming cost V 0 bases and J 4 bases, with 9 bases left between them. The CDR3 protein is CASSQDRTLYGYTF. The DNA of the CDR3 is TGCGCCAGCAGCCAAGACAGGACACTCTATGGCTACACCTTC.

This clonotype was found many times. The J gene is TRBJ2-7, the V gene TRBV5-1, with 9 positions matching TRBD1. The CDR3 length is 15 residues. Germline loops: CDR1 SGHRS, CDR2 YFSETQ. The ends lost 5 bases at V and 0 bases at J; junction bases unmatched: 6. CDR3 sequence: CASRPGQGSSYEQYV. CDR3 sequence (DNA): TGCGCCAGCAGGCCGGGACAGGGAAGCTCCTACGAGCAGTACGTC.

This clonotype was counted only a few times. The genes are TRBV5-1 and TRBJ1-1, with D possibly being TRBD1 (6 bases). Germline V lookup: CDR1 SGHRS, CDR2 YFSETQ. The V end lost 4 bases, the J end lost 1 base, and 17 bases lay between the germline ends. CDR3 length: 16 amino acids. The CDR3 is CASSPGESLGNTEAFF. CDR3 coding DNA: TGCGCCAGCAGCCCAGGGGAATCTCTGGGGAACACTGAAGCTTTCTTT.

This clonotype was detected ten times or more. This chain uses TRBV5-1 with TRBJ2-6; perhaps TRBD1 as D (5 bases). Germline loops: CDR1 SGHRS, CDR2 YFSETQ. CDR3 length: 16 residues. The V and J ends lost 0 bases and 1 base respectively, with 8 bases between them. CDR3 DNA sequence: TGCGCCAGCAGCTTGGGCCAGGGATCTGGGGCCAACGTCCTGACTTTC. Translation gives CASSLGQGSGANVLTF.

This clonotype was seen at least ten times. The V gene is TRBV12-3 or TRBV12-4, the J gene TRBJ1-1, with unresolved D. The CDR3 sequence is 13 residues long. The germline V and J ends were trimmed by 4 bases and 4 bases, with 10 bases remaining between them. CDR3: CASSSRGRTEAFF. The CDR3 nucleotides read TGTGCCAGCAGTTCACGAGGTCGCACTGAAGCTTTCTTT.

This clonotype has ten or more counts. The chain recombines TRBV13 with TRBJ1-1; 7 bases are a match to TRBD1. CDR1 is PRHDT, CDR2 FYEKMQ, per germline (reference sequence). CDR3 length: 14 residues. The V and J ends lost 1 base and 6 bases, in that order; junction bases with no gene match: 5. The chain's CDR3 is CASSLVGQSAEAFF. The DNA of the CDR3 is TGTGCCAGCAGCTTAGTGGGACAGTCGGCTGAAGCTTTCTTT. Using reference TRBV13 and TRBJ1-1 for the parts outside the CDR3, the full variable domain is AAGVIQSPRHLIKEKRETATLKCYPIPRHDTVYWYQQGPGQDPQFLISFYEKMQSDKGSIPDRFSAQQFSDYHSELNMSSLELGDSALYFCASSLVGQSAEAFFGQGTRLTVV.

J is TRBJ2-2 and V is TRBV29-1; 9 bases agree with TRBD1. This CDR3 contains 15 residues. Germline CDR1 and CDR2: SQVTM and ANQGSEA. V lost 6 bases and J lost 5; bases outside the gene matches: 10. The CDR3 DNA reads as TGCAGCGTAACGTCCGGGACAGGGTGGACCGGGGAGCTGTTTTTT. This translates into CSVTSGTGWTGELFF.

This clonotype was recorded many times. This chain joins TRBV5-1 and TRBJ2-7, with a possible D match to TRBD1 (7 bases). V dropped 0 bases and J dropped 6 bases, with 10 bases sitting between them. The CDR3 is made up of 13 amino acids. Germline V CDR1 and CDR2: SGHRS, YFSETQ. CDR3 DNA: TGCGCCAGCAGCTTGGGACAGGGAGGCGAGCAGTACGTC. Translation gives CASSLGQGGEQYV.

This clonotype was counted ten times or more. The V gene is TRBV6-2 or TRBV6-3, the J gene TRBJ2-3, with 8 bases fitting TRBD2. CDR3 length: 18 amino acids. CDR1 is MNHEY and CDR2 is SVGEGT in the germline V gene. J gave up 3 bases and V 0 bases, and 11 bases lay outside the gene matches. CDR3 in amino acids: CASSYSIRPGGRTDTQYF. The CDR3 nucleotides are TGTGCCAGCAGTTACTCTATTCGTCCGGGGGGGCGGACAGATACGCAGTATTTT.

This clonotype has only a few counts. The CDR3 sequence: CASSYSRWGVATDTQYF. The DNA for the CDR3 is TGTGCCAGCAGTTACTCGAGATGGGGGGTGGCCACAGATACGCAGTATTTT. The J gene is TRBJ2-3, the V gene TRBV6-5, with a weak D call TRBD2 (6 bases). V gave up 0 bases and J gave up 2 bases, with 15 bases separating them. Germline V gives CDR1 MNHEY, CDR2 SVGAGI. The CDR3 has 17 amino acids.

This clonotype has a handful of counts. This chain connects TRBV5-1 to TRBJ2-5; either TRBD1 or TRBD2 may supply D (5 bases each). Between the trimmed V and J ends, which lost 3 bases and 4 bases, there was a span of 13 bases. CDR1 SGHRS and CDR2 YFSETQ come from the germline V gene. The CDR3 runs to 14 residues. The CDR3 reads CASSSSGSGETQYF. CDR3 nucleotides: TGCGCCAGCAGCTCCTCAGGGAGCGGAGAGACCCAGTACTTC.

A note on this clonotype: A read error may be the cause here, since a much bigger clone is one base away. The chain recombines TRBV29-1 with TRBJ1-1, with 8 nucleotides matching TRBD1. The J segment lost 9 bases and the V segment lost 4 bases, leaving 10 bases of the junction unmatched. Germline values: CDR1 SQVTM, CDR2 ANQGSEA. The CDR3 has 13 residues. The CDR3 sequence: CSVATGVLDQAFF. For the CDR3, the DNA is TGCAGCGTTGCGACAGGGGTTCTCGATCAAGCTTTCTTT.

The chain links TRBV12-3 or TRBV12-4 to TRBJ1-5; D uncertain. The V and J ends lost 3 bases and 3 bases respectively, with 9 bases between them. The CDR3 spans 14 residues. In DNA form, the CDR3 reads TGTGCCAGCAGTTTCGGCAGAACCAATCAGCCCCAGCATTTT. Its translation is CASSFGRTNQPQHF.

This clonotype has a count of ten or more. The V gene is TRBV11-1, the J gene TRBJ2-5, with no clear D. The V end was cut by 3 bases, the J end by 6 bases, with 5 bases between. Per the germline V gene, CDR1 is SGHAT and CDR2 is FQDESV (reference sequence). This CDR3 comprises 11 residues. This CDR3 is CASSFTQTQYF. CDR3 DNA sequence: TGTGCCAGCAGCTTCACCCAGACCCAGTACTTC.

This clonotype was seen repeatedly, ten times or more. V and J are TRBV12-3 or TRBV12-4 and TRBJ1-2, with TRBD1 as a possible D gene (5 bases). The length of the CDR3 is 15 residues. V was cut by 5 bases and J by 3 bases, with 16 bases left in between. CDR3 DNA: TGTGCCAGCAGTGGACGGTGGGGGGTGGACTATGGCTACACCTTC. Translated: CASSGRWGVDYGYTF.

This clonotype was picked up a small number of times. One base away lies a much larger clone, so this may be a sequencing read error. This chain joins TRBV12-3 or TRBV12-4 and TRBJ2-2; no firm D call. CDR3 length: 12 amino acids. V was trimmed by 6 bases and J by 2 bases, leaving 4 bases between them. CDR3: CASRLNTGELFF. CDR3 bases: TGTGCCAGCAGATTAAACACCGGGGAGCTGTTTTTT.

The rearrangement uses TRBV12-3 or TRBV12-4 and TRBJ2-1, with 8 bases that match TRBD1. The V and J ends lost 6 bases and 4 bases, in that order; junction bases with no gene match: 11. This CDR3 has 16 amino acids. CDR3 sequence (DNA): TGTGCCAGCAGCTCCGGGCAGGGGGCGTTGTACAATGAGCAGTTCTTC. Amino acid sequence: CASSSGQGALYNEQFF.

This clonotype appeared a few times. The chain joins TRBV20-1 to TRBJ1-3; 8 nucleotides line up with TRBD1. Trimming removed 5 bases from V and 1 base from J; junction bases left unmatched: 4. The germline V gene has CDR1 DFQATT and CDR2 SNEGSKA (reference sequence). CDR3 length: 14 amino acids. CDR3 in amino acids: CSAPGQGSGNTIYF. In DNA, the CDR3 is TGCAGTGCTCCCGGACAGGGATCTGGAAACACCATATATTTT.

The chain links TRBV27 to TRBJ2-2, with 10 bases matching TRBD1. Germline values: CDR1 MNHEY, CDR2 SMNVEV (reference sequence). After removal of 0 bases from V and 8 bases from J, the junction contained 6 bases not matched to a gene. CDR3 length: 16 amino acids. The chain's CDR3 is CASSLSWTGGTGELFF. CDR3 DNA: TGTGCCAGCAGTTTATCCTGGACAGGGGGAACAGGGGAGCTGTTTTTT.

This clonotype was observed at least ten times. This chain uses TRBV24-1 with TRBJ2-1, with D unresolved. The CDR3 runs 12 residues. The V gene lost 3 bases and the J gene lost 3 bases, with 2 bases spanning the gap. The germline gives CDR1 KGHDR, CDR2 SFDVKD. The CDR3 region is CATSDIYNEQFF. CDR3 DNA sequence: TGTGCCACCAGTGATATCTACAATGAGCAGTTCTTC.

This clonotype has at least ten counts. This chain connects TRBV12-3 or TRBV12-4 to TRBJ2-3; D not resolved. The CDR3 runs 15 residues. Trimming cost V 8 bases and J 1 base, with 16 bases left between them. CDR3 in DNA: TGTGCCAGCGTAAGGGTTCCCCGGGGCACAGATACGCAGTATTTT. Translated, it gives CASVRVPRGTDTQYF.

The rearrangement uses TRBV6-2 or TRBV6-3 and TRBJ2-7; D is unclear. The ends were cut back, 2 bases at V and 0 bases at J, with 17 bases in the middle. The V gene's germline CDR1 is MNHEY and CDR2 SVGEGT. The CDR3 length is 17 residues. In DNA, the CDR3 is TGTGCCAGCAGTTACCTCCCCCCAACCTCAAGCTCCTACGAGCAGTACTTC. Protein product: CASSYLPPTSSSYEQYF.

There are many counts of this clonotype. The chain joins TRBV28 to TRBJ2-3; 9 bases align to TRBD1. In germline, CDR1 is MDHEN, CDR2 SYDVKM. This CDR3 region has 17 residues. V lost 7 bases, J lost 1 base, and 12 bases stayed unmatched. The CDR3 loop reads CASTPDRGLVGTDTQYF. The CDR3 DNA reads TGTGCCAGCACCCCTGACAGGGGGTTAGTCGGCACAGATACGCAGTATTTT. Drawing the rest from reference TRBV28 and TRBJ2-3, the complete variable domain is DVKVTQSSRYLVKRTGEKVFLECVQDMDHENMFWYRQDPGLGLRLIYFSYDVKMKEKGDIPEGYSVSREKKERFSLILESASTNQTSMYLCASTPDRGLVGTDTQYFGPGTRLTVL.

A remark on this clonotype: A much larger clone lies one base from this, so it may be a read error. This chain links TRBV3-1 with TRBJ2-1; D may match TRBD1 or TRBD2 (6 bases each). Per the germline V gene, CDR1 is LGHDT and CDR2 is YNNKEL (reference sequence). The CDR3 contains 15 residues. CDR3 protein: CASSPTGAPYNGQFF. DNA for the CDR3: TGTGCCAGCAGCCCAACGGGGGCCCCCTACAATGGGCAGTTCTTC.